This is a list of T cell receptor beta chains from one sample in a study of shared clonotypes between healthy human individuals. This table comes from immunoSEQ multiplex PCR, and its TCRdb copy is limited to in-frame clones, with some not included. This table has some 1.5 million clones, about 96% appearing once. Specimen: naive CD4+ T cells sorted from blood. All receptors come from a man younger than 45 in good health. Both conserved end residues are part of each CDR3. Fields, in order: J gene, clone size, D gene, V gene, CDR3 protein, CDR3 DNA. D genes are given only for firm matches. Size tells how often a clone was seen (once, few, many) or the class of an expanded clone, and some rows leave it out.

J: TRBJ1-5
size: .
D: TRBD1
V: TRBV19
CDR3: CASRDRVASQPQHF
DNA: TGTGCCAGTCGGGACAGGGTTGCGAGTCAGCCCCAGCATTTT

J: TRBJ2-7
size: .
D: TRBD1
V: TRBV6-5
CDR3: CASSYSAGGIYEQYF
DNA: TGTGCCAGCAGTTACTCGGCAGGGGGCATCTACGAGCAGTACTTC

J: TRBJ2-5
size: once
D: TRBD2
V: TRBV28
CDR3: CASSLNIPGLAGELQETQYF
DNA: TGTGCCAGCAGTTTGAATATACCGGGACTAGCGGGAGAGCTCCAAGAGACCCAGTACTTC

J: TRBJ2-5
size: .
D: .
V: TRBV9
CDR3: CASSVAGHYQETQYF
DNA: TGTGCCAGCAGCGTAGCAGGCCACTACCAAGAGACCCAGTACTTC

J: TRBJ1-2
size: .
D: .
V: TRBV18
CDR3: CASSPLDGTNYGYTF
DNA: TGTGCCAGCTCACCACTGGACGGAACTAACTATGGCTACACCTTC

J: TRBJ2-7
size: .
D: .
V: TRBV6-6
CDR3: CASSYSRLDNSYEQYF
DNA: TGTGCCAGCAGTTACTCTCGACTAGACAACTCCTACGAGCAGTACTTC

J: TRBJ2-2
size: .
D: .
V: TRBV14
CDR3: CASSPYRASFTGELFF
DNA: TGTGCCAGCAGCCCATACAGGGCCTCTTTCACCGGGGAGCTGTTTTTT

J: TRBJ2-2
size: .
D: .
V: TRBV4-1
CDR3: CASSQYGELFF
DNA: TGCGCCAGCAGCCAATATGGGGAGCTGTTTTTT

J: TRBJ2-1
size: .
D: TRBD2
V: TRBV11-3
CDR3: CASSLVPSGGYNEQFF
DNA: TGTGCCAGCAGCTTAGTGCCTAGCGGTGGCTACAATGAGCAGTTCTTC

J: TRBJ1-1
size: .
D: TRBD1
V: TRBV7-6
CDR3: CASSSTDRENTEAFF
DNA: TGTGCCAGCAGCTCGACCGACAGGGAGAACACTGAAGCTTTCTTT

J: TRBJ1-3
size: .
D: TRBD1
V: TRBV7-2
CDR3: CASSLFPGQGSSGNTIYF
DNA: TGTGCCAGCAGCTTATTCCCGGGACAGGGAAGCTCTGGAAACACCATATATTTT

J: TRBJ2-1
size: .
D: .
V: TRBV15
CDR3: CATSSNRDLHNEQFF
DNA: TGTGCCACCAGCAGCAACCGGGACTTACATAATGAGCAGTTCTTC

J: TRBJ2-5
size: few
D: .
V: TRBV18
CDR3: CASSRSPGPGEQTQYF
DNA: TGTGCCAGCTCACGGTCCCCGGGACCGGGTGAGCAGACCCAGTACTTC

J: TRBJ2-2
size: .
D: TRBD1
V: TRBV29-1
CDR3: CSAKTGANTGELFF
DNA: TGCAGCGCAAAGACAGGGGCCAACACCGGGGAGCTGTTTTTT

J: TRBJ2-1
size: .
D: TRBD1
V: TRBV7-9
CDR3: CASSSYRGHRNEQFF
DNA: TGTGCCAGCAGCTCATACAGGGGGCATCGGAATGAGCAGTTCTTC

J: TRBJ1-3
size: .
D: .
V: TRBV7-2
CDR3: CASSSPSRGNTIYF
DNA: TGTGCCAGCAGTTCCCCATCACGGGGGAACACCATATATTTT

J: TRBJ2-1
size: .
D: .
V: TRBV5-8
CDR3: CASRFSTGSAGNEQFF
DNA: TGTGCCAGCAGATTTTCAACAGGGTCAGCGGGGAATGAGCAGTTCTTC

J: TRBJ1-3
size: .
D: TRBD1
V: TRBV6-6
CDR3: CASSYSGDSSGNTIYF
DNA: TGTGCCAGCAGTTACTCCGGGGACAGCTCTGGAAACACCATATATTTT

J: TRBJ1-2
size: once
D: .
V: TRBV19
CDR3: CASSIFLGPNYGYTF
DNA: TGTGCCAGTAGTATTTTCCTGGGCCCTAACTATGGCTACACCTTC

J: TRBJ2-7
size: .
D: .
V: TRBV18
CDR3: CASSPFQQAYEQYF
DNA: TGTGCCAGCTCACCATTCCAACAAGCCTACGAGCAGTACTTC

J: TRBJ1-1
size: few
D: .
V: TRBV6-1
CDR3: CASSEERGPGYPNAFF
DNA: TGTGCCAGCAGTGAAGAAAGGGGCCCCGGCTACCCTAACGCTTTCTTT

J: TRBJ2-5
size: once
D: .
V: TRBV11-3
CDR3: CASSASGPETQYF
DNA: TGTGCCAGCAGCGCCAGCGGTCCGGAGACCCAGTACTTC

J: TRBJ1-1
size: .
D: .
V: TRBV6-5
CDR3: CASSYSGHQGTEAFF
DNA: TGTGCCAGCAGTTACTCTGGGCACCAAGGAACTGAAGCTTTCTTT

J: TRBJ2-3
size: .
D: TRBD2
V: TRBV19
CDR3: CASSIGLAGRRTDTQYF
DNA: TGTGCCAGTAGTATCGGACTAGCGGGGAGAAGAACAGATACGCAGTATTTT

J: TRBJ2-3
size: .
D: .
V: TRBV7-9
CDR3: CASSLILGSADTQYF
DNA: TGTGCCAGCAGCTTAATACTAGGGTCGGCAGATACGCAGTATTTT

J: TRBJ2-2
size: once
D: .
V: TRBV7-9
CDR3: CASSLNWGLLNTGELFF
DNA: TGTGCCAGCAGCCTGAACTGGGGCCTCCTGAACACCGGGGAGCTGTTTTTT

J: TRBJ2-1
size: .
D: .
V: TRBV4-3
CDR3: CASSHDSGLENEQFF
DNA: TGCGCCAGCAGCCACGACTCGGGATTGGAGAATGAGCAGTTCTTC

J: TRBJ2-3
size: .
D: TRBD2
V: TRBV9
CDR3: CASSVAASGRTTQYF
DNA: TGTGCCAGCAGCGTAGCGGCTAGCGGGAGAACTACGCAGTATTTT

J: TRBJ2-1
size: .
D: TRBD2
V: TRBV4-2
CDR3: CASSQVRLAEDNEQFF
DNA: TGTGCCAGCAGCCAAGTGAGGCTAGCGGAAGACAATGAGCAGTTCTTC

J: TRBJ2-1
size: .
D: .
V: TRBV5-1
CDR3: CASSQNPGTSWDPPNNEQFF
DNA: TGCGCCAGCAGCCAAAACCCTGGGACGTCGTGGGATCCACCTAACAATGAGCAGTTCTTC

J: TRBJ1-3
size: .
D: .
V: TRBV5-1
CDR3: CASSLGDRSFSGNTIYF
DNA: TGCGCCAGCAGCTTGGGTGACAGGAGTTTCTCTGGAAACACCATATATTTT

J: TRBJ2-3
size: .
D: TRBD2
V: TRBV9
CDR3: CASSLGVAGLDTQYF
DNA: TGTGCCAGCAGCCTCGGGGTAGCGGGCCTTGATACGCAGTATTTT

J: TRBJ2-7
size: .
D: TRBD2
V: TRBV11-3
CDR3: CASSLDGRGEGEQYF
DNA: TGTGCCAGCAGCTTAGACGGCCGAGGGGAGGGCGAGCAGTACTTC

J: TRBJ2-7
size: .
D: TRBD2
V: TRBV5-4
CDR3: CASSSRTSGSYEQYF
DNA: TGTGCCAGCAGCTCGCGGACTAGCGGATCCTACGAGCAATACTTC

J: TRBJ2-3
size: .
D: TRBD1
V: TRBV6-4
CDR3: CASSEDRGRDTQYF
DNA: TGTGCCAGCAGTGAAGACAGGGGTAGAGATACGCAGTATTTT

J: TRBJ2-1
size: .
D: TRBD2
V: TRBV4-1
CDR3: CASSPVLAGLSYNEQFF
DNA: TGCGCCAGCAGCCCTGTCCTAGCGGGTCTGTCCTACAATGAGCAGTTCTTC

J: TRBJ2-1
size: .
D: .
V: TRBV2
CDR3: CASSGRTGDEQFF
DNA: TGTGCCAGCAGTGGACGCACCGGGGATGAGCAGTTCTTC

J: TRBJ1-2
size: .
D: .
V: TRBV20-1
CDR3: CSADPGAGYTF
DNA: TGCAGTGCTGACCCCGGAGCTGGCTACACCTTC

J: TRBJ2-2
size: few
D: .
V: TRBV5-6
CDR3: CASSYFLAGELFF
DNA: TGTGCCAGCAGCTACTTCTTGGCCGGGGAGCTGTTTTTT

J: TRBJ2-1
size: once
D: .
V: TRBV7-8
CDR3: CASSLAGSSYNEQFF
DNA: TGTGCCAGCAGCTTAGCGGGGAGCTCCTACAATGAGCAGTTCTTC

J: TRBJ2-3
size: .
D: .
V: TRBV5-1
CDR3: CASSLATAASTDTQYF
DNA: TGCGCCAGCAGCTTGGCCACGGCAGCTAGCACAGATACGCAGTATTTT

J: TRBJ2-7
size: once
D: TRBD2
V: TRBV6-1
CDR3: CASSGLAGVSGEQYF
DNA: TGTGCCAGCAGTGGGCTAGCGGGAGTGTCGGGGGAGCAGTACTTC

J: TRBJ1-4
size: .
D: .
V: TRBV18
CDR3: CASSPGLNEKLFF
DNA: TGTGCCAGCTCACCGGGATTAAATGAAAAACTGTTTTTT

J: TRBJ2-1
size: .
D: .
V: TRBV7-2
CDR3: CASSRPGIAVNEQFF
DNA: TGTGCCAGCAGTCGGCCGGGAATAGCCGTAAATGAGCAGTTCTTC

J: TRBJ2-3
size: .
D: .
V: TRBV7-9
CDR3: CASSPLSPDTQYF
DNA: TGTGCCAGCAGTCCCCTGTCCCCAGATACGCAGTATTTT

J: TRBJ2-2
size: .
D: TRBD2
V: TRBV5-1
CDR3: CASSLSGSNTGELFF
DNA: TGCGCCAGCAGCCTTAGCGGGAGTAATACCGGGGAGCTGTTTTTT

J: TRBJ1-3
size: .
D: .
V: TRBV29-1
CDR3: CSVEIRGAGNTIYF
DNA: TGCAGCGTTGAAATAAGAGGGGCTGGAAACACCATATATTTT

J: TRBJ1-5
size: .
D: .
V: TRBV19
CDR3: CASSMGGPQHF
DNA: TGTGCCAGTAGTATGGGGGGTCCCCAGCATTTT